This TCR beta chain was profiled in a study of cytomegalovirus exposure and HLA in healthy donors. With 60 Vbeta and 13 Jbeta primers, the PCR was carried out. Sequencing was performed with immunoSEQ multiplex PCR; in TCRdb, only in-frame clones are kept and a portion is missing. The sample carries under 200,000 clones, approximately 80% recorded once. This clone was detected once. Its antigen is unknown. Study-wide results and caveats: Association with HLA alleles at 0.05 false discovery rate was found for roughly 17,000 TCR beta sequences in a later analysis. Later examination showed HLA-associated TCR beta chains had greater clonal expansion than equally common others.

CDR1 is SGHKS and CDR2 is YYEKEE in the germline V gene (reference sequence). V lost 0 bases and J lost 5; bases outside the gene matches: 16. This CDR3 is 19 amino acids long. The TCR comes from a male donor in good health and CMV-seropositive. The rearrangement uses TRBV5-5 and TRBJ2-5; 10 bases agree with TRBD2. Material: PBMCs. CDR3 sequence reads: CASSLGRGTSGVQGETQYF. The CDR3, as DNA: TGTGCCAGCAGCTTGGGCAGGGGAACTAGCGGGGTTCAGGGGGAGACCCAGTACTTC.